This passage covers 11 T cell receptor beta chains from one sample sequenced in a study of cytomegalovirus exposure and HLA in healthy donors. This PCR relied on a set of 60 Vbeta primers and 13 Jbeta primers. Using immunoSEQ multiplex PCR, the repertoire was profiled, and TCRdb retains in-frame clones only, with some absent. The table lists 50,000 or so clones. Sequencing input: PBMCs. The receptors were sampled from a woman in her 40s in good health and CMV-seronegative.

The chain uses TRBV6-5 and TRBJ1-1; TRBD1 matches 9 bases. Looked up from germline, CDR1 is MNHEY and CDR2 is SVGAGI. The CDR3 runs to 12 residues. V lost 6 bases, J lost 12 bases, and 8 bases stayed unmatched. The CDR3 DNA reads TGTGCCAGCAGGAGGGGGGGACAGGGTACTTTCTTT. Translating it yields CASRRGGQGTFF.

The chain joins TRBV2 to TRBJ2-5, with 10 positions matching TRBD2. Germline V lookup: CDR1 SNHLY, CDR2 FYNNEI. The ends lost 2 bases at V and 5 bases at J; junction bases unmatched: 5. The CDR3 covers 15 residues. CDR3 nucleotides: TGTGCCAGCAGTGAACTAGCGGGGGTCCCCGAGACCCAGTACTTC. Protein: CASSELAGVPETQYF. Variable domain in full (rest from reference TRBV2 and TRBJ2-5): EPEVTQTPSHQVTQMGQEVILRCVPISNHLYFYWYRQILGQKVEFLVSFYNNEISEKSEIFDDQFSVERPDGSNFTLKIRSTKLEDSAMYFCASSELAGVPETQYFGPGTRLLVL.

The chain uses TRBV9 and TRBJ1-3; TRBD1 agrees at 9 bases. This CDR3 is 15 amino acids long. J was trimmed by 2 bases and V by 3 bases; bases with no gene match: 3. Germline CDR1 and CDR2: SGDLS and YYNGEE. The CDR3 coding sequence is TGTGCCAGCAGCGGGGGACAGGGAACTGGAAACACCATATATTTT. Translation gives CASSGGQGTGNTIYF.

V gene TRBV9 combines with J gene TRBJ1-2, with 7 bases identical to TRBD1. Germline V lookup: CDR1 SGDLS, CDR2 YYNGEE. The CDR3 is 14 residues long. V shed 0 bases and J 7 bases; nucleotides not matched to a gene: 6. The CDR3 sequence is CASSVVGTATGYTF. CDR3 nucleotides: TGTGCCAGCAGCGTAGTCGGGACAGCTACTGGCTACACCTTC.

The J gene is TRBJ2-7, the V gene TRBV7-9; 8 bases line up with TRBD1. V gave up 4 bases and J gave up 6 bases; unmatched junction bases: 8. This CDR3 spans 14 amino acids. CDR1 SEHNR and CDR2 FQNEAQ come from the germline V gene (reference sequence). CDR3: CASSSGQAFGEQYF. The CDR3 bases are TGTGCCAGCAGCTCGGGACAGGCATTCGGCGAGCAGTACTTC.

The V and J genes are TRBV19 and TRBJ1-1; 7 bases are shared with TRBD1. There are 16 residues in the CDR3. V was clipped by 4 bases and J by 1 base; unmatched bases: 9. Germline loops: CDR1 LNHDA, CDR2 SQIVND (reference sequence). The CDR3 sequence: CASSSRSGQKNTEAFF. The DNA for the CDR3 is TGTGCCAGTAGTAGCCGGTCGGGACAGAAGAACACTGAAGCTTTCTTT. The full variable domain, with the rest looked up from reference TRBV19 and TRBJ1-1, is DGGITQSPKYLFRKEGQNVTLSCEQNLNHDAMYWYRQDPGQGLRLIYYSQIVNDFQKGDIAEGYSVSREKKESFPLTVTSAQKNPTAFYLCASSSRSGQKNTEAFFGQGTRLTVV.

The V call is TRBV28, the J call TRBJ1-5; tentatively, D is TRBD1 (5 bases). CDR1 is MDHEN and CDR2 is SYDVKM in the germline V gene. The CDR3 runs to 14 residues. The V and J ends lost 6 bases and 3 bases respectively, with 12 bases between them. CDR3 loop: CASRLGQLNQPQHF. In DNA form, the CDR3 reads TGTGCCAGCAGGCTGGGGCAGCTCAATCAGCCCCAGCATTTT.

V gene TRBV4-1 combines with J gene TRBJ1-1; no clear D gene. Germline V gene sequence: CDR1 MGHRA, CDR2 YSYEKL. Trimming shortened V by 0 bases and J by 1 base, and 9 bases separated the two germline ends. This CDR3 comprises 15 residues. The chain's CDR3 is CASSQDREANTEAFF. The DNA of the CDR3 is TGCGCCAGCAGCCAAGATAGGGAGGCGAACACTGAAGCTTTCTTT.

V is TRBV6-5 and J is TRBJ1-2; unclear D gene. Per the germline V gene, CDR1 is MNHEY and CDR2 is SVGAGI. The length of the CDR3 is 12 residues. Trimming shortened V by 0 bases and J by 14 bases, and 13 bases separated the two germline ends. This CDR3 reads CASSYSTGITTF. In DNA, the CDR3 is TGTGCCAGCAGTTACTCCACGGGGATCACAACCTTC.

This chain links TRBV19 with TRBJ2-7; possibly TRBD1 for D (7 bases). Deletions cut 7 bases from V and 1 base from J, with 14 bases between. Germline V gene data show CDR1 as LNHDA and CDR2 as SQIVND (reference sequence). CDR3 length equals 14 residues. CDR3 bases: TGTGCCAGTACCCAGGGGGGACAGTCCTACGAGCAGTACTTC. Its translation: CASTQGGQSYEQYF.

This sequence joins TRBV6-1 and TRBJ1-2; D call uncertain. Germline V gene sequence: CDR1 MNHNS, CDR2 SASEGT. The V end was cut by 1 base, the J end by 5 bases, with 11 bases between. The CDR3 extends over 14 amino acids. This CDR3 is CASSEDDTDYGYTF. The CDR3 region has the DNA TGTGCCAGCAGTGAAGACGACACAGATTATGGCTACACCTTC.